Listed below are T cell receptor beta chains from one sample, sequenced in a study of T-cell reconstitution after alpha-beta-depleted transplantation in children. TCRdb redid the calling of the PCR reads with MiXCR, one entry per CDR3 protein. The sample has about 580,000 distinct CDR3 sequences; more than 20% are singletons. This specimen consisted of PBMCs, mostly from graft donor cells, obtained 360 days after TCRalphabeta/CD19-depleted stem cell transplant. Receptors were obtained from a boy younger than two who had a stem cell transplant for acute myeloid leukemia, so the T cells may come from the graft donor. CDR3s include the opening cysteine and the closing phenylalanine or tryptophan. The D gene is left open where the match is weak. Where a row states a size, it is once, few, many or the class of an expanded clone; other rows omit it.

V gene	CDR3 length	D gene	J gene	clone size	CDR3 DNA	CDR3 protein
TRBV6-5	14	TRBD1	TRBJ1-2	many	TGTGCCAGCAGTTGGGACAGCGGAGTCTATGGCTACACCTTC	CASSWDSGVYGYTF
TRBV7-9	16	NA	TRBJ2-5	many	TGTGCCAGCAGCTTAGAGAAGGGCAACCTCCAGGAGACCCAGTACTTC	CASSLEKGNLQETQYF
TRBV7-6	12	NA	TRBJ2-1	many	TGTGCCAGCAGCTTAGACCCAAATGAGCAGTTCTTC	CASSLDPNEQFF
TRBV27	14	NA	TRBJ2-3	many	TGTGCCAGTAGGGGCCCTAACCGGGGGGATACGCAGTATTTT	CASRGPNRGDTQYF
TRBV9	14	NA	TRBJ2-3	few	TGTGCCAGCAGCGTAGTTACCTGGCCAGATACGCAGTATTTT	CASSVVTWPDTQYF
TRBV5-1	15	NA	TRBJ2-5	few	TGCGCCAGCAGCGTGATGGGACACCTGAGGGAGACCCAGTACTTC	CASSVMGHLRETQYF
TRBV11-2	16	NA	TRBJ1-1	NA	TGTGCCAGCAGCCTGGACCCAGGGAGGGGAAACACTGAAGCTTTCTTT	CASSLDPGRGNTEAFF
TRBV10-3	13	NA	TRBJ2-3	NA	TGTGCCATCAGTGAAGGTAGCCACGATACGCAGTATTTT	CAISEGSHDTQYF
TRBV6-1	16	TRBD2	TRBJ2-5	many	TGTGCCAGCAGTGAACTATCGGGACTAGCTGTTGAGACCCAGTACTTC	CASSELSGLAVETQYF
TRBV29-1	12	NA	TRBJ2-7	NA	TGCAGCGTTGAAGATCGCCAGGGCGAGCAGTACTTC	CSVEDRQGEQYF
TRBV2	16	NA	TRBJ2-3	NA	TGTGCCAGCGGCGGACGGGGACGCCCGAGCACAGATACGCAGTATTTT	CASGGRGRPSTDTQYF
TRBV27	15	NA	TRBJ2-2	NA	TGTGCCAGCAGTTTAGAGGGAGTGGGCACCGGGGAGCTGTTTTTT	CASSLEGVGTGELFF
TRBV10-3	17	NA	TRBJ2-1	NA	TGTGCCATCAGTGAGTCGAGTGGCGGGGCAGGGGAGGATGAGCAGTTCTTC	CAISESSGGAGEDEQFF
TRBV20-1	15	TRBD1	TRBJ2-7	few	TGCAGTGCTAGTCCCTCGAGGACAGGGTCCTACGAGCAGTACTTC	CSASPSRTGSYEQYF
TRBV12-3/TRBV12-4	12	NA	TRBJ2-5	many	TGTGCCAGCAGTTTTGGTGGGGAGACCCAGTACTTC	CASSFGGETQYF
TRBV6-6	11	NA	TRBJ1-4	NA	TGTGCCAGCAGTTGGGTAGAAAAACTGTTTTTT	CASSWVEKLFF
TRBV12-3/TRBV12-4	13	NA	TRBJ2-2	NA	TGTGCCAGCAGTGAGCAGGCTCCCGGGGAGCTGTTTTTT	CASSEQAPGELFF
TRBV20-1	13	NA	TRBJ2-7	NA	TGCAGTGCTAGAGGACTGAACTCCTACGAGCAGTACTTC	CSARGLNSYEQYF
TRBV12-3/TRBV12-4	11	NA	TRBJ2-4	few	TGTGCCAGCGGCTACCATGACGTTCAGTACTTC	CASGYHDVQYF
TRBV7-8	14	NA	TRBJ2-5	few	TGTGCCAGCAGCTTAGCCAGGGTGAAAGAGACCCAGTACTTC	CASSLARVKETQYF
TRBV20-1	14	NA	TRBJ2-1	many	TGCAGTGCTAGTCCAGGGATCCTATACAATGAGCAGTTCTTC	CSASPGILYNEQFF
TRBV20-1	13	NA	TRBJ2-7	few	TGCAGTGCTCCTGGACAGTTCGACGGCGAGCAGTACTTC	CSAPGQFDGEQYF
TRBV20-1	14	TRBD1	TRBJ1-6	few	TGCAGTGCTATCTCGACAGGGTCGAATTCACCCCTCCACTTT	CSAISTGSNSPLHF
TRBV25-1	15	TRBD2	TRBJ2-5	NA	TGTGCCAGCAGTGAGAATAGACTAGCAGGAGAGACCCAGTACTTC	CASSENRLAGETQYF
TRBV7-2	15	TRBD2	TRBJ2-3	many	TGTGCCAGCAGCTCGTGGACTAGCGGCACAGATACGCAGTATTTT	CASSSWTSGTDTQYF
TRBV4-3	16	NA	TRBJ1-4	NA	TGCGCCAGCAGCCAAGAAAGGAGGAGGATAGGGGAAAAACTGTTTTTT	CASSQERRRIGEKLFF
TRBV7-2	16	NA	TRBJ2-1	NA	TGTGCCAGCAGCTTAGCGACCGGGACCCCGGGGAATGAGCAGTTCTTC	CASSLATGTPGNEQFF
TRBV20-1	15	TRBD1	TRBJ1-1	NA	TGCAGTGCTAGAGATGGGACAGGGCGACGAACTGAAGCTTTCTTT	CSARDGTGRRTEAFF
TRBV6-1	14	NA	TRBJ2-2	NA	TGTGCCAGCAGCGCTCCGACTAGTATCGCGGAGCTGTTTTTT	CASSAPTSIAELFF
TRBV28	15	TRBD2	TRBJ2-5	NA	TGTGCCAGCAGTTTACGACGGGGGGGCGGAGAGACCCAGTACTTC	CASSLRRGGGETQYF
TRBV5-1	16	TRBD2	TRBJ2-1	NA	TGCGCCAGCACCCCTGGGGGGACTAGCGGTTACAATGAGCAGTTCTTC	CASTPGGTSGYNEQFF
TRBV6-2/TRBV6-3	17	NA	TRBJ2-3	NA	TGTGCCAGCAGTTACTCGAAACACCTAGACGTCACAGATACGCAGTATTTT	CASSYSKHLDVTDTQYF
TRBV9	14	NA	TRBJ2-2	NA	TGTGCCAGCAGCGCCGCCGGGCCAGGCGGGGAGCTGTTTTTT	CASSAAGPGGELFF
TRBV20-1	13	NA	TRBJ1-4	NA	TGCAGTGCTAGAGGTGGAAATAATGAAAAACTGTTTTTT	CSARGGNNEKLFF
TRBV7-8	16	TRBD1	TRBJ2-2	many	TGTGCCAGCAGCTTCCTCTATTACAGGGGTACCGGGGAGCTGTTTTTT	CASSFLYYRGTGELFF
TRBV5-1	18	TRBD1	TRBJ2-1	many	TGCGCCAGCAGCTTGGGGACAGGGTTTGGGAGTCCCTACAATGAGCAGTTCTTC	CASSLGTGFGSPYNEQFF
TRBV10-3	13	NA	TRBJ2-7	NA	TGTGCCATCACCCCGACAGGACTTAGCGAGCAGTACTTC	CAITPTGLSEQYF
TRBV7-2	14	NA	TRBJ2-3	NA	TGTGCCAGCAGCCGTCAATCAGGCCAAGATACGCAGTATTTT	CASSRQSGQDTQYF
TRBV24-1	15	TRBD1	TRBJ2-7	many	TGTGCCACCAACCCTGTGGGACAGGGGAACTACGAGCAGTACTTC	CATNPVGQGNYEQYF
TRBV25-1	14	NA	TRBJ2-5	NA	TGTGCCAGCAGTAACGGGACATCCAAAGAGACCCAGTACTTC	CASSNGTSKETQYF